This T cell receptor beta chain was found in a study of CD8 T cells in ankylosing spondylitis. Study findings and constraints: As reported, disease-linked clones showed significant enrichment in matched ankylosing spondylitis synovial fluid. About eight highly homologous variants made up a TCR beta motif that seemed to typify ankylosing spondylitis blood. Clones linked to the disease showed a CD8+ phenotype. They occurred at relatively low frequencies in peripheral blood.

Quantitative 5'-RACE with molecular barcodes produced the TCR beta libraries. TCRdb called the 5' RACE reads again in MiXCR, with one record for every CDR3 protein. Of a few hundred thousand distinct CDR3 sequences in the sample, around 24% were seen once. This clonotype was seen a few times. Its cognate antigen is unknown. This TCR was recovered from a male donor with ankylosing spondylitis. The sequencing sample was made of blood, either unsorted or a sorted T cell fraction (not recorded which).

The CDR3 DNA sequence: TGTGCCGTTGCGGGAGGCCGCGGGCAGCCCCAGCATTTT. It is translated as CAVAGGRGQPQHF. This chain connects TRBV28 to TRBJ1-5, with no clear D. CDR1 is MDHEN and CDR2 is SYDVKM in the germline V gene. V gave up 11 bases and J gave up 7 bases, with 18 bases separating them. The CDR3 is 13 residues long.